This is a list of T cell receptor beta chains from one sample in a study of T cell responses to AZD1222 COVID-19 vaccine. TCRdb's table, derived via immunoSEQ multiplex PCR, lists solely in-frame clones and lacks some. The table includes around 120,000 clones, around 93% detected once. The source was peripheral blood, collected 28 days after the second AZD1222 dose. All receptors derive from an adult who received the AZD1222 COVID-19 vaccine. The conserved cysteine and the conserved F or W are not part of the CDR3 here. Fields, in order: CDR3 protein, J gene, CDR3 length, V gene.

cdr3_aa: ASSLNGGLYNSPLH
j_call: TRBJ1-6
cdr3_length: 14
v_call: TRBV5-1

cdr3_aa: ASSSGPSYGYT
j_call: TRBJ1-2
cdr3_length: 11
v_call: TRBV9

cdr3_aa: ATSSSSGATDNEQF
j_call: TRBJ2-1
cdr3_length: 14
v_call: TRBV24-1

cdr3_aa: AITHGLYPGLSSYNSPLH
j_call: TRBJ1-6
cdr3_length: 18
v_call: TRBV10-3

cdr3_aa: ASSRGAPYNEQF
j_call: TRBJ2-1
cdr3_length: 12
v_call: TRBV5-1

cdr3_aa: ASSYGQVGYGYT
j_call: TRBJ1-2
cdr3_length: 12
v_call: TRBV7-2

cdr3_aa: ASSLDYYNEQF
j_call: TRBJ2-1
cdr3_length: 11
v_call: TRBV5-4

cdr3_aa: ASSFNGGFNQPQH
j_call: TRBJ1-5
cdr3_length: 13
v_call: TRBV27

cdr3_aa: ASSAGTGLTGELF
j_call: TRBJ2-2
cdr3_length: 13
v_call: TRBV7-7

cdr3_aa: SASPGTRSTYGYT
j_call: TRBJ1-2
cdr3_length: 13
v_call: TRBV20-1

cdr3_aa: ASSLSRPSGTYEQY
j_call: TRBJ2-7
cdr3_length: 14
v_call: TRBV27

cdr3_aa: ASSHRGHYEQY
j_call: TRBJ2-7
cdr3_length: 11
v_call: TRBV28

cdr3_aa: ASSLRGGYGYT
j_call: TRBJ1-2
cdr3_length: 11
v_call: TRBV27

cdr3_aa: ASSYRPEGVGNTIY
j_call: TRBJ1-3
cdr3_length: 14
v_call: TRBV6-6

cdr3_aa: ATSGTSGSNTGELF
j_call: TRBJ2-2
cdr3_length: 14
v_call: TRBV24-1

cdr3_aa: ASSLGIGERYTEAF
j_call: TRBJ1-1
cdr3_length: 14
v_call: TRBV5-6

cdr3_aa: ASSPGLAGGQRGQY
j_call: TRBJ2-7
cdr3_length: 14
v_call: TRBV7-6

cdr3_aa: SAEPPGGYT
j_call: TRBJ1-2
cdr3_length: 9
v_call: TRBV20-1

cdr3_aa: ASSQMSGIGPSEQY
j_call: TRBJ2-7
cdr3_length: 14
v_call: TRBV4-1

cdr3_aa: ASSPWGVEGGYT
j_call: TRBJ1-2
cdr3_length: 12
v_call: TRBV3-1/TRBV3-2

cdr3_aa: ASSQDPQDTEKLF
j_call: TRBJ1-4
cdr3_length: 13
v_call: TRBV3-1/TRBV3-2

cdr3_aa: ASTRDRDEKLF
j_call: TRBJ1-4
cdr3_length: 11
v_call: TRBV2

cdr3_aa: ASSSRTGTDTQY
j_call: TRBJ2-3
cdr3_length: 12
v_call: TRBV5-1

cdr3_aa: ASSPITSGSINEQF
j_call: TRBJ2-1
cdr3_length: 14
v_call: TRBV7-6

cdr3_aa: AAGGTRISNQPQH
j_call: TRBJ1-5
cdr3_length: 13
v_call: TRBV28

cdr3_aa: ASSIRSSPDTQY
j_call: TRBJ2-3
cdr3_length: 12
v_call: TRBV19

cdr3_aa: ASSLGLGNYEQY
j_call: TRBJ2-7
cdr3_length: 12
v_call: TRBV11-3

cdr3_aa: ASSDSAVEKLF
j_call: TRBJ1-4
cdr3_length: 11
v_call: TRBV25-1

cdr3_aa: ASSQDPPGGGGEKLF
j_call: TRBJ1-4
cdr3_length: 15
v_call: TRBV4-2

cdr3_aa: ASSSGQGETQY
j_call: TRBJ2-5
cdr3_length: 11
v_call: TRBV7-9

cdr3_aa: ATRGDGYGYT
j_call: TRBJ1-2
cdr3_length: 10
v_call: TRBV24-1

cdr3_aa: ASSLGGVGNSPLH
j_call: TRBJ1-6
cdr3_length: 13
v_call: TRBV11-2

cdr3_aa: ASSRTSGPTGELF
j_call: TRBJ2-2
cdr3_length: 13
v_call: TRBV3-1/TRBV3-2

cdr3_aa: ASSQDHGTPEAF
j_call: TRBJ1-1
cdr3_length: 12
v_call: TRBV3-1/TRBV3-2

cdr3_aa: ASSSAGGGPTNEQF
j_call: TRBJ2-1
cdr3_length: 14
v_call: TRBV9

cdr3_aa: ASRGYTGTDTQY
j_call: TRBJ2-3
cdr3_length: 12
v_call: TRBV27

cdr3_aa: ASSFSGGGTDTQY
j_call: TRBJ2-3
cdr3_length: 13
v_call: TRBV5-1